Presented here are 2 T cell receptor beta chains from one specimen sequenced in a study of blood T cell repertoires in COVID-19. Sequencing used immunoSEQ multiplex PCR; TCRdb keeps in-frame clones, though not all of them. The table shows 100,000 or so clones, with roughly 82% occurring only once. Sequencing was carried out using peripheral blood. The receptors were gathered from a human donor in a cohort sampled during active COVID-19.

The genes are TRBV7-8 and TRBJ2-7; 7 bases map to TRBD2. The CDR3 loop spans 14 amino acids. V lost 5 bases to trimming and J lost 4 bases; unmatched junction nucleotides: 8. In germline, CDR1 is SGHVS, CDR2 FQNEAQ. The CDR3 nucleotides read TGTGCCAGCAGCCGAGGGGAGGGAGGGTACGAGCAGTACTTC. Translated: CASSRGEGGYEQYF.

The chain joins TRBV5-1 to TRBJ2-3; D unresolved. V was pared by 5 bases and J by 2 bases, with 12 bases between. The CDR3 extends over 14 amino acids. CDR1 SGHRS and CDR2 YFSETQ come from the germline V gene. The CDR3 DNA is TGCGCCAGCAGTCTTAGAGTAACCACAGATACGCAGTATTTT. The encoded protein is CASSLRVTTDTQYF.